The TCR beta chain described here comes from a study of molecular identifiers for immune sequencing clone quantification. TCRdb called the PCR reads again in MiXCR, with one record for every CDR3 protein. The table lists roughly 320,000 distinct CDR3 sequences, over 20% of them singletons. Germline CDR1 is SGHKS and CDR2 is YYEKEE (reference sequence). The V gene lost 1 base and the J gene lost 2 bases, with 10 bases spanning the gap. The CDR3 covers 14 residues. At least ten counts were recorded for this clonotype. Sequencing was performed on naive CD8+ T cells from blood, with Jurkat cell RNA spiked in. This sample's subset: FACS-sorted CD8+CD4-CCR7+CD45RA+ naive T cells. This TCR was recovered from a human donor in good health. Some libraries in this study had Jurkat cell RNA spiked in. The chain is built from TRBV5-5 and TRBJ2-7; the D is unclear. For the CDR3, the DNA is TGTGCCAGCAGCTTGCGTGCCTCAACCTACGAGCAGTACTTC. Its translation is CASSLRASTYEQYF.